Listed below are T cell receptor beta chains from one sample, sequenced in a study of a mutant IDH1 vaccine in newly diagnosed glioma. These receptors lack a known antigen. TCRdb keeps only in-frame clones here, not all; method: immunoSEQ multiplex PCR. The table includes tens of thousands of clones, just under 90% detected once. This specimen was PBMCs, taken from a glioma patient whose treatment included an IDH1 peptide vaccine. These receptors originate from a woman in her forties or fifties with glioma. Both conserved end residues are part of each CDR3. The D gene is left open where the match is weak. Size tells how often a clone was seen (once, few, many) or the class of an expanded clone, and some rows leave it out.

abundance	d_gene	v_gene	j_gene	CDR3nt	CDR3aa
-	-	TRBV7-9	TRBJ2-3	TGTGCCAGCAGCTTACAAGAGAGCACAGATACGCAGTATTTT	CASSLQESTDTQYF
few	-	TRBV6-1	TRBJ2-6	TGTGCCAGCATAGGGCGGACCTCTGGGGCCAACGTCCTGACTTTC	CASIGRTSGANVLTF
-	-	TRBV7-9	TRBJ2-3	TGTGCCAGCCTTCTCACAGATACGCAGTATTTT	CASLLTDTQYF
-	-	TRBV25-1	TRBJ2-3	TGTGCCAGCAGTGCTACGACCGGCGGGCCCACTAGCACAGATACGCAGTATTTT	CASSATTGGPTSTDTQYF
-	TRBD1	TRBV7-9	TRBJ1-4	TGTGCCAGCAGCTTCGGACAGGGATGGAAAAAACTGTTTTTT	CASSFGQGWKKLFF
-	-	TRBV6-5	TRBJ1-6	TGTGCCAGCAAATGGACGAATGCGTCACCCCTCCACTTT	CASKWTNASPLHF
-	TRBD1	TRBV6-5	TRBJ1-1	TGTGCCAGCAGTTACTCCCTTACAGGGGGCACTGAAGCTTTCTTT	CASSYSLTGGTEAFF
few	-	TRBV30	TRBJ1-1	TGTGCCTGGAGTACAGGGATGGGCACTGAAGCTTTCTTT	CAWSTGMGTEAFF
-	-	TRBV6-5	TRBJ1-3	TGTGCCAGCAGTTACTCCCTTTCTGGAAACACCATATATTTT	CASSYSLSGNTIYF
-	-	TRBV9	TRBJ2-5	TGTGCCAGCAGCGTAGAGGCAGGCCAAGAGACCCAGTACTTC	CASSVEAGQETQYF
-	-	TRBV6-1	TRBJ2-3	TGTGCCAGCAGTGAAAAAGGGGGGTTTAGGCCAGATACGCAGTATTTT	CASSEKGGFRPDTQYF
-	-	TRBV21-1	TRBJ2-7	TGTGCCAGCAGCATACCCCTTAGACAGGGGGCCTCCTACGAGCAGTACTTC	CASSIPLRQGASYEQYF
few	-	TRBV19	TRBJ1-5	TGTGCCAGTAGTGGACAGAGATCGACCCAGCCCCAGCATTTT	CASSGQRSTQPQHF
-	-	TRBV28	TRBJ1-5	TGTGCCAGCACCCCCGTGGGCCCCAATCAGCCCCAGCATTTT	CASTPVGPNQPQHF
-	-	TRBV29-1	TRBJ2-7	TGCAGCGTTGAGGGGGGAGCCGAGCAGTACTTC	CSVEGGAEQYF
-	-	TRBV9	TRBJ2-5	TGTGCCAGCAGCGTAGGGATCGGAGGTTACCAAGAGACCCAGTACTTC	CASSVGIGGYQETQYF
-	-	TRBV13	TRBJ2-2	TGTGCCAGCAGCGTACCGATCTGGAAAGCCAGGGCCACCGGGGAGCTGTTTTTT	CASSVPIWKARATGELFF
once	-	TRBV2	TRBJ2-1	TGTGCCAGCAGTCCTGACCTGAGCGATGAGCAGTTCTTC	CASSPDLSDEQFF
few	TRBD2	TRBV19	TRBJ2-7	TGTGCCAGTACCCCCCGCGGGACTAGCGGGAGTTACGAGCAGTACTTC	CASTPRGTSGSYEQYF
-	-	TRBV5-6	TRBJ2-5	TGTGCCAGCAGCTTGCAGGGCGGGGAGACCCAGTACTTC	CASSLQGGETQYF
-	TRBD1	TRBV10-3	TRBJ1-4	TGTGCCATCAGTGAGCGACAGGGGATCGGGGAAAAACTGTTTTTT	CAISERQGIGEKLFF
-	-	TRBV29-1	TRBJ2-7	TGCAGCGTTGAAGGGGGTGAGAGGTACGAGCAGTACTTC	CSVEGGERYEQYF
-	TRBD2	TRBV11-2	TRBJ2-1	TGTGCCAGCAGCTTAGAGGGAATCTCTCTAGCGGGGGCTAAGGACAATGAGCAGTTCTTC	CASSLEGISLAGAKDNEQFF
-	-	TRBV29-1	TRBJ2-5	TGCAGCGCCCGAGGTGGACAGCTTTGGGAGACCCAGTACTTC	CSARGGQLWETQYF
-	TRBD2	TRBV30	TRBJ2-7	TGTGCCTGGACCGGGGGGAGCTCCTACGAGCAGTACTTC	CAWTGGSSYEQYF
-	TRBD1	TRBV27	TRBJ1-5	TGTGCCAGCAGTTACGGACCGGGACAGGGGAGGAATCAGCCCCAGCATTTT	CASSYGPGQGRNQPQHF
-	-	TRBV9	TRBJ1-2	TGTGCCAGCAGCGTGGGGGGAAGGAACTATGGCTACACCTTC	CASSVGGRNYGYTF
-	TRBD1	TRBV10-3	TRBJ1-4	TGTGCCATCAGTGAGTCGTCAGGGGGAATCCTGGAAAAACTGTTTTTT	CAISESSGGILEKLFF
once	-	TRBV29-1	TRBJ2-3	TGCAGCGTTGAAGACCGCACAGATACGCAGTATTTT	CSVEDRTDTQYF
-	TRBD1	TRBV28	TRBJ1-2	TGTGCCAGCAGTTTTGTAGCGAGACAGGGCCCTTCCTACACCTTC	CASSFVARQGPSYTF
-	-	TRBV7-9	TRBJ1-5	TGTGCCAGCAGCCTCCTCGACGGTCAGCCCCAGCATTTT	CASSLLDGQPQHF
-	-	TRBV6-6	TRBJ2-6	TGTGCCAGCAGACCCGACATTTCTGGGGCCAACGTCCTGACTTTC	CASRPDISGANVLTF
-	-	TRBV14	TRBJ2-7	TGTGCCAGCAGCCAAGTTAGTAGCGTCCAGAACGAGCAGTACTTC	CASSQVSSVQNEQYF
-	TRBD1	TRBV5-1	TRBJ1-3	TGCGCCAGCAAAGACGACAGGGCTGGAAACACCATATATTTT	CASKDDRAGNTIYF
-	TRBD2	TRBV4-1	TRBJ2-7	TGCGCCAGCAGCCAAGAACTAGCGGAATCCTACGAGCAGTACTTC	CASSQELAESYEQYF
-	TRBD1	TRBV29-1	TRBJ2-4	TGCAGCGTGGGTTTACAGGGGGCCAAAAACATTCAGTACTTC	CSVGLQGAKNIQYF
-	TRBD2	TRBV5-1	TRBJ2-5	TGCGCCAGCAGCTGGGGGGGAACTGAGACCCAGTACTTC	CASSWGGTETQYF
-	TRBD1	TRBV7-9	TRBJ1-5	TGTGCCAGCAGCTCCGGACAGGGCCAGAATCCGCCCCAGCATTTT	CASSSGQGQNPPQHF
-	-	TRBV5-6	TRBJ2-2	TGTGCCAGCAGCGGTAACTACGCGAACACCGGGGAGCTGTTTTTT	CASSGNYANTGELFF
-	TRBD1	TRBV6-5	TRBJ1-1	TGTGCCAGCAGAAATCCGACAGGGCTGAACACTGAAGCTTTCTTT	CASRNPTGLNTEAFF
-	-	TRBV29-1	TRBJ1-1	TGCAGCGTATTGGACAGAAAGGACACTGAAGCTTTCTTT	CSVLDRKDTEAFF
-	TRBD2	TRBV7-9	TRBJ2-1	TGTGCCAGCTCGACTACGGGGCTAGCGGCCTACAATGAGCAGTTCTTC	CASSTTGLAAYNEQFF
-	-	TRBV27	TRBJ1-5	TGTGCCAGCAATCTCGTGTATCCTGGACAGTACAATCAGCCCCAGCATTTT	CASNLVYPGQYNQPQHF
-	-	TRBV6-6	TRBJ1-2	TGTGCCAGCAGTTACTCACAGGCGACCTATGGCTACACCTTC	CASSYSQATYGYTF
-	-	TRBV5-1	TRBJ2-5	TGCGCCAGCAGCTTGTTCGACCTCAGGGAGACCCAGTACTTC	CASSLFDLRETQYF